These 21 T cell receptor beta chains share one sample of origin, sequenced in a study of blood T cell repertoires in COVID-19. Method: immunoSEQ multiplex PCR; TCRdb's copy keeps in-frame clones and lacks some. Of about 230,000 clones in the sample, approximately 87% are singletons; the top ten hold approximately 2.6%. The sample taken for sequencing was peripheral blood. These receptors all come from a woman aged 65 to 85 with active or convalescent COVID-19.

V and J are TRBV25-1 and TRBJ2-7, with D hard to call. In germline, CDR1 is MGHDK, CDR2 SYGVNS. This CDR3 is built from 11 residues. V lost 2 bases and J lost 8, with 7 bases in between. For the CDR3, the DNA is TGTGCCAGCAGTGAAGGAGTTAAGCAGTACTTC. This sequence encodes CASSEGVKQYF.

V and J are TRBV5-1 and TRBJ2-3; D is possibly TRBD1 (6 bases). The length of the CDR3 is 14 residues. V was clipped by 4 bases and J by 4 bases, with 13 bases between them. Germline CDR1 and CDR2: SGHRS and YFSETQ. The CDR3 DNA is TGCGCCAGCAGCCCTACAGGGAGCGCAGATACGCAGTATTTT. Protein: CASSPTGSADTQYF.

The CDR3 bases are TGTGCCAGCAGCGCCGAGGCGAACACCGGGGAGCTGTTTTTT. This gives the protein CASSAEANTGELFF. The chain links TRBV7-9 to TRBJ2-2; D not resolved. Germline values: CDR1 SEHNR, CDR2 FQNEAQ (reference sequence). The CDR3 has 14 amino acids. V shed 5 bases and J shed 0 bases, with 7 bases lying between them.

The chain uses TRBV7-8 and TRBJ2-5; 8 nucleotides line up with TRBD2. The CDR3 extends over 14 amino acids. Germline trimming cut 3 bases from V and 5 bases from J; bases unmatched to any gene: 5. In germline, CDR1 is SGHVS, CDR2 FQNEAQ. CDR3 DNA sequence: TGTGCCAGCAGCTTTGGCGGGAGGTGGGAGACCCAGTACTTC. Translated: CASSFGGRWETQYF.

This chain connects TRBV20-1 to TRBJ2-3; D might be TRBD1 (6 bases). V lost 3 bases to trimming and J lost 2 bases, with 9 bases between them. CDR3 length: 13 amino acids. CDR1 is DFQATT and CDR2 is SNEGSKA in the germline V gene (reference sequence). CDR3 nucleotide sequence: TGCAGTGCTAGTTACAGGGCCACAGATACGCAGTATTTT. Its protein is CSASYRATDTQYF.

The chain links TRBV11-2 to TRBJ2-5; 10 bases match TRBD2. In germline, CDR1 is SGHAT, CDR2 FQNNGV. After removal of 5 bases from V and 5 bases from J, the junction contained 11 bases not matched to a gene. CDR3 size: 16 residues. The CDR3 protein is CASSPRLAGDPETQYF. The DNA of the CDR3 is TGTGCCAGCAGCCCCCGGCTAGCGGGGGATCCGGAGACCCAGTACTTC.

This chain's CDR3 is CASSQDPGLAGALDNEQFF. The CDR3 nucleotides are TGCGCCAGCAGCCAAGATCCGGGACTAGCGGGAGCCTTGGACAATGAGCAGTTCTTC. V usage is TRBV4-1 and J usage is TRBJ2-1; 14 bases fit TRBD2. The CDR3 is 19 residues long. Trimming at V came to 0 bases and at J to 5 bases, leaving 9 bases not matched to a gene. Germline assignment: CDR1 MGHRA and CDR2 YSYEKL.

The rearrangement uses TRBV4-2 and TRBJ2-5, with TRBD2 as a possible D gene (7 bases). The ends were cut back, 0 bases at V and 5 bases at J, with 16 bases in the middle. The CDR3 length is 16 residues. CDR1 LGHNA and CDR2 YNFKEQ come from the germline V gene. As DNA, the CDR3 is TGTGCCAGCAGCCAAGATAGGAGGGGGGGTAGGGAGACCCAGTACTTC. Translating gives CASSQDRRGGRETQYF.

This chain joins TRBV28 and TRBJ1-4; a possible D gene is TRBD1 (5 bases). Between the trimmed V and J ends, which lost 5 bases and 5 bases, there was a span of 12 bases. The CDR3 spans 14 residues. Germline lookup yields CDR1 MDHEN and CDR2 SYDVKM. The CDR3 DNA is TGTGCCAGCAGTCCCGGGGGTAGCAATGAAAAACTGTTTTTT. It codes for CASSPGGSNEKLFF.

This clone was observed once. The CDR3 region has the DNA TGCAGCGCGGGACAGCTTTACAATGAGCAGTTCTTC. This translates into CSAGQLYNEQFF. The chain combines TRBV29-1 with TRBJ2-1; 7 nucleotides match TRBD1. Germline values: CDR1 SQVTM, CDR2 ANQGSEA. The CDR3 length is 12 residues. The ends lost 7 bases at V and 4 bases at J; junction bases unmatched: 4.

J is TRBJ2-3 and V is TRBV27, with 10 bases aligning to TRBD2. The V segment lost 5 bases and the J segment 2 bases; nucleotides outside the gene matches: 10. The germline gives CDR1 MNHEY, CDR2 SMNVEV (reference sequence). This CDR3 is built from 17 residues. The chain's CDR3 is CASSLTPAGGLTDTQYF. DNA of the CDR3: TGTGCCAGCAGTCTCACCCCAGCGGGAGGGCTCACAGATACGCAGTATTTT.

The gene calls are TRBV6-5 and TRBJ1-2, with D possibly TRBD1 on 5 matching bases. This CDR3 has 15 amino acids. Trimming removed 2 bases at V and 8 bases at J, with 18 bases between. The germline V gene has CDR1 MNHEY and CDR2 SVGAGI. The CDR3 sequence is CASSYQRGGSGGYTF. In DNA form, the CDR3 reads TGTGCCAGCAGTTACCAACGGGGGGGATCGGGCGGCTACACCTTC.

CDR3 sequence reads: CASSPLDTQYF. The CDR3 nucleotides read TGTGCCAGCAGCCCATTGGATACGCAGTATTTT. This chain uses TRBV7-9 with TRBJ2-3; D gene unclear. Trimming removed 5 bases from V and 6 bases from J, with 6 bases in between. This CDR3 is 11 amino acids long. From germline, CDR1 is SEHNR and CDR2 FQNEAQ (reference sequence).

The V and J genes are TRBV2 and TRBJ2-5; perhaps TRBD1 as D (5 bases). CDR3 length: 14 amino acids. Between the trimmed V and J ends, which lost 4 bases and 1 base, there was a span of 10 bases. CDR1 and CDR2 (germline): SNHLY, FYNNEI. CDR3 sequence (DNA): TGTGCCAGCAGTGGACAGTTAAGCCAAGAGACCCAGTACTTC. This encodes CASSGQLSQETQYF. The variable domain in full, completed from reference TRBV2 and TRBJ2-5, reads EPEVTQTPSHQVTQMGQEVILRCVPISNHLYFYWYRQILGQKVEFLVSFYNNEISEKSEIFDDQFSVERPDGSNFTLKIRSTKLEDSAMYFCASSGQLSQETQYFGPGTRLLVL.

V and J are TRBV28 and TRBJ1-1; D call uncertain. This CDR3 comprises 10 residues. The ends were cut back, 7 bases at V and 3 bases at J, with 3 bases in the middle. From germline, CDR1 is MDHEN and CDR2 SYDVKM. The CDR3 reads CASKHTEAFF. The CDR3 nucleotides read TGTGCCAGCAAGCACACTGAAGCTTTCTTT. Based on the CDR3 plus reference TRBV28 and TRBJ1-1, the full variable domain is DVKVTQSSRYLVKRTGEKVFLECVQDMDHENMFWYRQDPGLGLRLIYFSYDVKMKEKGDIPEGYSVSREKKERFSLILESASTNQTSMYLCASKHTEAFFGQGTRLTVV.

This clone was detected only a few times. This chain connects TRBV27 to TRBJ2-1; TRBD1 agrees at 7 bases. The germline gives CDR1 MNHEY, CDR2 SMNVEV (reference sequence). The CDR3 sequence is 16 residues long. V lost 8 bases and J lost 0; bases outside the gene matches: 10. The DNA of the CDR3 is TGTGCCAGCGGACCCTTGGGACAGAGCTCCTACAATGAGCAGTTCTTC. As protein: CASGPLGQSSYNEQFF.

This clone came up a few times. The CDR3 DNA reads as TGTGCCAGCAGCTTAGTCAGAACCGATGGCTACACCTTC. Translation: CASSLVRTDGYTF. The chain carries TRBV7-2 and TRBJ1-2; D not certain. The germline CDR1 and CDR2 sequences are SGHTA and FQGNSA. Deletions cut 1 base from V and 6 bases from J, with 9 bases between. The CDR3 is 13 amino acids.

The chain has TRBV18 and TRBJ2-7, with 7 bases matching TRBD1. The germline V gene encodes CDR1 KGHSH and CDR2 LQKENI. The CDR3 sequence is 15 residues long. V shed 6 bases and J 6 bases; nucleotides not matched to a gene: 14. The CDR3 spells CASSPRDSPLSEQYF. CDR3 coding DNA: TGTGCCAGCTCCCCCCGGGACAGCCCTTTGAGCGAGCAGTACTTC.

The chain is built from TRBV20-1 and TRBJ2-7; D perhaps matches TRBD1 (6 bases). The CDR3 covers 16 residues. The germline V and J ends were trimmed by 3 bases and 0 bases, with 18 bases remaining between them. From germline, CDR1 is DFQATT and CDR2 SNEGSKA (reference sequence). DNA of the CDR3: TGCAGTGCTAGTCACCCTCGGGACACTAACTCCTACGAGCAGTACTTC. Its translation is CSASHPRDTNSYEQYF.

The chain combines TRBV20-1 with TRBJ1-1; TRBD1 is a possible D gene (6 bases). The germline V gene encodes CDR1 DFQATT and CDR2 SNEGSKA (reference sequence). The V gene lost 5 bases and the J gene lost 6 bases, with 10 bases spanning the gap. This CDR3 is 11 amino acids long. The CDR3 DNA follows: TGCAGTGCTCTCAGGGGCGCTGAAGCTTTCTTT. As protein: CSALRGAEAFF.

This clone occurred once. This chain joins TRBV7-2 and TRBJ2-7, with 10 bases aligning to TRBD2. Germline lookup yields CDR1 SGHTA and CDR2 FQGNSA. The length of the CDR3 is 15 residues. V lost 3 bases to trimming and J lost 3 bases; unmatched junction nucleotides: 5. The CDR3 DNA is TGTGCCAGCAGCTTCAGCGGGGGGGCCCTCTACGAGCAGTACTTC. The encoded protein is CASSFSGGALYEQYF.